These 26 T cell receptor beta chains share one sample of origin, sequenced in a study of neurological immune-mediated disorders. TCRdb re-analysed the 5' RACE reads in MiXCR, keeping a single row per CDR3 protein. The sample holds some 27,000 distinct CDR3 sequences, around 25% seen once. Sequencing was carried out using CD4+ T cells from blood. These receptors were taken from a man aged 50-60 years with HTLV-1-associated myelopathy (HAM/TSP).

At least ten counts were recorded for this clonotype. The chain recombines TRBV20-1 with TRBJ2-1, with 10 nucleotides matching TRBD1. The germline gives CDR1 DFQATT, CDR2 SNEGSKA (reference sequence). CDR3 size: 15 residues. V was clipped by 1 base and J by 7 bases; unmatched bases: 7. The CDR3 sequence: CSARARDRGENEQFF. The CDR3 DNA is TGCAGTGCTAGAGCCCGGGACAGGGGCGAGAATGAGCAGTTCTTC.

There are many counts of this clonotype. The chain joins TRBV7-8 to TRBJ2-5; no clear D gene. Germline lookup yields CDR1 SGHVS and CDR2 FQNEAQ. The V gene lost 3 bases and the J gene lost 2 bases, with 7 bases spanning the gap. This CDR3 has 13 residues. The DNA for the CDR3 is TGTGCCAGCAGCTTCGCTAGACAAGAGACCCAGTACTTC. It translates to CASSFARQETQYF.

At least ten counts were recorded for this clonotype. J is TRBJ2-7 and V is TRBV27; 10 nucleotides align to TRBD1. The CDR3 is 14 residues long. The germline gives CDR1 MNHEY, CDR2 SMNVEV (reference sequence). Trimming at V came to 5 bases and at J to 3 bases, leaving 4 bases not matched to a gene. CDR3 protein: CASSIGQGGYEQYF. The DNA for the CDR3 is TGTGCCAGCAGTATTGGACAGGGGGGCTACGAGCAGTACTTC.

There are many counts of this clonotype. The gene calls are TRBV15 and TRBJ2-7; 9 bases fit TRBD2. The CDR3 contains 15 residues. The trim removed 0 bases at V and 6 bases at J, leaving 6 bases unmatched. CDR1 is LNHNV, CDR2 YYDKDF, per germline (reference sequence). The DNA of the CDR3 is TGTGCCACCAGCAGAGACCAAGCGGGGGGACGCGAGCAGTACTTC. Translating gives CATSRDQAGGREQYF. The full variable domain, in which reference TRBV15 and TRBJ2-7 provide the parts outside the CDR3, is DAMVIQNPRYQVTQFGKPVTLSCSQTLNHNVMYWYQQKSSQAPKLLFHYYDKDFNNEADTPDNFQSRRPNTSFCFLDIRSPGLGDTAMYLCATSRDQAGGREQYFGPGTRLTVT.

This clonotype showed up just once. The CDR3 does not close with the conserved phenylalanine or tryptophan, likely indicating a read error. The chain is built from TRBV5-1 and TRBJ2-6, with D maybe TRBD1 (6 bases). This CDR3 has 16 amino acids. Germline CDR1 is SGHRS and CDR2 is YFSETQ. V lost 3 bases, J lost 4 bases, and 14 bases lay in between. The chain's CDR3 is CASSWSGTSGANVLTS. The CDR3 bases are TGCGCCAGCAGCTGGAGTGGGACATCGGGGGCCAACGTCCTGACTTCC.

This clonotype was recorded at least ten times. J is TRBJ1-4 and V is TRBV5-1; perhaps TRBD1 as D (5 bases). The CDR3 consists of 15 residues. Trimming removed 3 bases from V and 5 bases from J, with 14 bases in between. In germline, CDR1 is SGHRS, CDR2 YFSETQ. CDR3 sequence reads: CASSWGRRSNEKLFF. The CDR3 coding sequence is TGCGCCAGCAGCTGGGGGAGACGCAGCAATGAAAAACTGTTTTTT.

This clonotype was counted a few times. The chain links TRBV19 to TRBJ2-5; D is tentatively TRBD1 or TRBD2 (5 bases each). With 5 bases removed from V and 5 bases from J, the gap between germline ends came to 9 bases. This CDR3 has 12 amino acids. CDR1 is LNHDA, CDR2 SQIVND, per germline (reference sequence). Here the CDR3 reads CASSVWGETQYF. In nucleotides, the CDR3 is TGTGCCAGTAGTGTCTGGGGGGAGACCCAGTACTTC.

This clonotype was seen at least ten times. This chain joins TRBV5-5 and TRBJ2-4, with TRBD1 as a possible D gene (5 bases). The V gene's germline CDR1 is SGHKS and CDR2 YYEKEE (reference sequence). Trimming cost V 2 bases and J 6 bases, with 9 bases left between them. The CDR3 is made up of 13 amino acids. The DNA of the CDR3 is TGTGCCAGCAGCTTACGGCAGGGAAACATTCAGTACTTC. It translates to CASSLRQGNIQYF. Full variable domain (missing parts from reference TRBV5-5 and TRBJ2-4): DAGVTQSPTHLIKTRGQQVTLRCSPISGHKSVSWYQQVLGQGPQFIFQYYEKEERGRGNFPDRFSARQFPNYSSELNVNALLLGDSALYLCASSLRQGNIQYFGAGTRLSVL.

This clonotype was recorded many times. V usage is TRBV27 and J usage is TRBJ1-2; maybe TRBD1 (5 bases). The CDR3 has 16 amino acids. V was shortened by 4 bases and J by 4 bases, with 19 bases between the two germline ends. The germline V gene encodes CDR1 MNHEY and CDR2 SMNVEV (reference sequence). The CDR3, as DNA: TGTGCCAGCAGTTCCGCGGGCGGGGGTCGAGGCTATGGCTACACCTTC. Translating it yields CASSSAGGGRGYGYTF.

This clonotype was counted at least ten times. The chain couples TRBV12-3 or TRBV12-4 to TRBJ2-3, with D perhaps given as TRBD1 or TRBD2 (5 bases each). The CDR3 length is 15 residues. V lost 3 bases and J 1 base, leaving 11 bases between the germline ends. For the CDR3, the DNA is TGTGCCAGCAGTTTGGGGGACGGCCGCACAGATACGCAGTATTTT. Translation: CASSLGDGRTDTQYF.

This clonotype was seen ten or more times. The junction differs from germline at one of its ends, possibly a read error. The chain uses TRBV20-1 and TRBJ2-3; 14 bases are a match to TRBD2. The CDR3 length is 19 residues. Germline-derived CDR1 and CDR2 are DFQATT and SNEGSKA (reference sequence). This chain's CDR3 is CSARGGLAGASQFTDTQYF. In nucleotides, the CDR3 is TGCAGTGCCAGAGGGGGACTAGCGGGGGCATCCCAGTTCACAGATACGCAGTATTTT.

There are a few counts of this clonotype. The chain combines TRBV20-1 with TRBJ2-3; maybe TRBD2 (6 bases). The CDR3 runs to 14 residues. The V end lost 3 bases, the J end lost 0 bases, and 10 bases lay between the germline ends. Germline values: CDR1 DFQATT, CDR2 SNEGSKA (reference sequence). The CDR3 DNA sequence: TGCAGTGCTAGGCGGGGTTCTAGCACAGATACGCAGTATTTT. As protein: CSARRGSSTDTQYF.

Regarding this clonotype: Mismatch with germline at one junction end may stem from a read error. The chain combines TRBV20-1 with TRBJ1-5; D remains unclear. The V gene's germline CDR1 is DFQATT and CDR2 SNEGSKA (reference sequence). The CDR3 is 15 residues long. The CDR3, as DNA: TGCAGTGCTAGTGTAAGTTCGGGGATGTGGCAGCCACAGCATTTT. Residues: CSASVSSGMWQPQHF.

The V gene is TRBV9, the J gene TRBJ2-1; 10 bases fit TRBD2. Germline V gene sequence: CDR1 SGDLS, CDR2 YYNGEE. The CDR3 length is 16 residues. V shed 4 bases, J shed 6 bases, and the junction held 10 bases outside the gene matches. The CDR3 reads CASSLLGTSVINEQFF. The CDR3 DNA is TGTGCCAGCAGCCTTTTAGGGACTAGCGTGATCAATGAGCAGTTCTTC.

This clonotype was recorded at least ten times. The chain links TRBV19 to TRBJ1-5; TRBD1 is a possible D gene (6 bases). Germline V gene sequence: CDR1 LNHDA, CDR2 SQIVND (reference sequence). V lost 4 bases, J lost 6 bases, and 13 bases lay in between. There are 14 residues in the CDR3. The CDR3 DNA reads as TGTGCCAGTAGTACGCTACAGGGAGTTCAGCCCCAGCATTTT. This codes for CASSTLQGVQPQHF.

This clonotype was recorded at least ten times. The chain joins TRBV9 to TRBJ1-1; 7 bases match TRBD1. Germline CDR1 reads SGDLS; CDR2 reads YYNGEE. This CDR3 region has 15 residues. The trim removed 4 bases at V and 2 bases at J, leaving 8 bases unmatched. CDR3 bases: TGTGCCAGCAGCCCTCAGGGACAGTTAAACACTGAAGCTTTCTTT. It codes for CASSPQGQLNTEAFF.

At least ten counts were recorded for this clonotype. The rearrangement uses TRBV13 and TRBJ1-1, with 9 bases matching TRBD1. The length of the CDR3 is 15 residues. With V trimmed by 7 bases and J by 4 bases, 10 bases remained unmatched. CDR1 and CDR2 from the germline V gene are PRHDT and FYEKMQ (reference sequence). The CDR3 DNA reads TGTGCCAGCAACAGAGGGGGGACAGGGCTCACTGAAGCTTTCTTT. Its translation is CASNRGGTGLTEAFF.

This clonotype was seen at least ten times. This chain connects TRBV5-6 to TRBJ1-2; D is unresolved. The V and J ends lost 1 base and 8 bases respectively, with 12 bases between them. Germline V gene lookup returns CDR1 SGHDT and CDR2 YYEEEE. CDR3 size: 13 residues. The CDR3 DNA reads TGTGCCAGCAGCTTGTATGGTGGGGAAGGCTACACCTTC. Amino acids: CASSLYGGEGYTF.

V usage is TRBV5-6 and J usage is TRBJ1-5; 10 bases match TRBD1. This CDR3 has 15 residues. CDR1 SGHDT and CDR2 YYEEEE come from the germline V gene. V shed 4 bases and J 7 bases; nucleotides not matched to a gene: 8. The DNA for the CDR3 is TGTGCCAGCAGCCCCTGGGACAGGGGAATGCAGCCCCAGCATTTT. Translation gives CASSPWDRGMQPQHF.

This clonotype was detected ten times or more. This chain links TRBV20-1 with TRBJ2-5; 11 nucleotides match TRBD1. The CDR3 length is 15 residues. Trimming cost V 0 bases and J 6 bases; bases outside gene matches: 6. The germline CDR1 and CDR2 sequences are DFQATT and SNEGSKA (reference sequence). The CDR3 coding sequence is TGCAGTGCTAGAGAGGGACAGGGGGTGGGAAAGACCCAGTACTTC. Translation: CSAREGQGVGKTQYF.

This clonotype was detected many times. The chain links TRBV20-1 to TRBJ1-5, with 9 bases lining up with TRBD1. Germline V CDR1 and CDR2: DFQATT, SNEGSKA (reference sequence). The V segment lost 6 bases and the J segment 8 bases; nucleotides outside the gene matches: 14. The CDR3 totals 15 residues. The CDR3 region is CSARSPWDRVEPQHF. CDR3 in DNA: TGCAGTGCGCGGTCCCCTTGGGACAGGGTAGAGCCCCAGCATTTT.

This clonotype was counted many times. The V gene is TRBV4-1, the J gene TRBJ2-7; TRBD2 aligns across 11 bases. The V segment lost 4 bases and the J segment 2 bases; nucleotides outside the gene matches: 1. The germline V gene encodes CDR1 MGHRA and CDR2 YSYEKL. CDR3 length: 14 residues. In DNA form, the CDR3 reads TGCGCCAGCAGCCTGGGACTAGCGGCCTACGAGCAGTACTTC. Its translation is CASSLGLAAYEQYF.

This chain links TRBV12-3 or TRBV12-4 with TRBJ2-7; a weak D match, TRBD2 (5 bases). The V gene lost 4 bases and the J gene lost 2 bases, with 6 bases spanning the gap. This CDR3 is 12 amino acids long. This CDR3 is CASSSGTYEQYF. As DNA, the CDR3 is TGTGCCAGCAGTTCGGGGACCTACGAGCAGTACTTC.

This clonotype was recorded many times. CDR3 amino acids: CASSLGRGNTEAFF. DNA of the CDR3: TGTGCCAGCTCATTGGGACGGGGGAACACTGAAGCTTTCTTT. The chain joins TRBV18 to TRBJ1-1; possibly TRBD1 for D (5 bases). This CDR3 spans 14 amino acids. Per the germline V gene, CDR1 is KGHSH and CDR2 is LQKENI. The V end lost 5 bases, the J end lost 1 base, and 11 bases lay between the germline ends.

This clonotype has a count of ten or more. The CDR3 DNA follows: TGTGCCAGCAGCTTGTCCGGATCTAACTATGGCTACACCTTC. It encodes CASSLSGSNYGYTF. The chain employs TRBV5-6 and TRBJ1-2; D remains unclear. V lost 1 base to trimming and J lost 0 bases, with 7 bases between them. This CDR3 contains 14 residues. Germline V gene sequence: CDR1 SGHDT, CDR2 YYEEEE.

This clonotype has ten or more counts. The chain couples TRBV27 to TRBJ2-5; D perhaps matches TRBD2 (5 bases). Looked up from germline, CDR1 is MNHEY and CDR2 is SMNVEV (reference sequence). The CDR3 is made up of 15 amino acids. V was shortened by 3 bases and J by 1 base, with 12 bases between the two germline ends. The CDR3: CASSFHGRVQETQYF. CDR3 DNA: TGTGCCAGCAGTTTTCACGGGCGGGTCCAAGAGACCCAGTACTTC.